This T cell receptor (beta chain) emerged from a study of CD8+ T cells in alopecia areata. In the study overall: Treated patients swallowed 5 to 10 mg of oral tofacitinib twice daily. Dosing spanned 6 to 18 months on tofacitinib, then 6 months off drug.

V shed 3 bases, J shed 7 bases, and the junction held 16 bases outside the gene matches. Germline lookup yields CDR1 SGHRS and CDR2 YFSETQ. The length of the CDR3 is 16 residues. Obtained from alopecia areata patients were lesional scalp punch biopsies along with peripheral blood. Sorting of CD4+ and CD8+ T cells was performed on PBMCs. The sequencing template was cDNA reverse transcribed from extracted RNA. Using immunoSEQ multiplex PCR, the repertoire was profiled, and TCRdb retains in-frame clones only, with some absent. The sample contains 110,000 to 150,000 clones, 58% of which appear only once. The sequence was collected from a human donor with alopecia areata. The V gene is TRBV5-1, the J gene TRBJ2-7; 7 nucleotides agree with TRBD1. Sequences were derived from CD4+ T cells sorted from blood, sampled at week 0. For the CDR3, the DNA is TGCGCCAGCAGCTCCCGGACAGGATTAACTACGGGAGAGCAGTACTTC. This gives the protein CASSSRTGLTTGEQYF.